This entry is about one TCR beta chain. What it recognizes is unknown. With 60 Vbeta and 13 Jbeta primers, the PCR was carried out. Clones were sequenced by immunoSEQ multiplex PCR, and TCRdb holds only the in-frame ones, with some missing. The sample holds 75,000 to 100,000 clones, roughly four fifths seen once. The sample is drawn from a study of cytomegalovirus exposure and HLA in healthy donors. Notes on the study in general: Judged likely to be a sequencing artifact was a cluster of highly shared sequence variants. Analysis performed later showed TCR beta chains linked to HLA being more clonally expanded than equally common others.

V was pared by 3 bases and J by 0 bases, with 8 bases of the junction left unmatched. Per the germline V gene, CDR1 is SEHNR and CDR2 is FQNEAQ (reference sequence). This CDR3 is built from 18 residues. This receptor was taken from a young man in good health and CMV-seronegative. Sequencing used PBMCs. The chain joins TRBV7-9 to TRBJ2-6; TRBD1 matches at 7 bases. The CDR3 loop is CASSLRDRVSSGANVLTF. For the CDR3, the DNA is TGTGCCAGCAGCTTGAGGGACAGAGTGAGCTCTGGGGCCAACGTCCTGACTTTC.